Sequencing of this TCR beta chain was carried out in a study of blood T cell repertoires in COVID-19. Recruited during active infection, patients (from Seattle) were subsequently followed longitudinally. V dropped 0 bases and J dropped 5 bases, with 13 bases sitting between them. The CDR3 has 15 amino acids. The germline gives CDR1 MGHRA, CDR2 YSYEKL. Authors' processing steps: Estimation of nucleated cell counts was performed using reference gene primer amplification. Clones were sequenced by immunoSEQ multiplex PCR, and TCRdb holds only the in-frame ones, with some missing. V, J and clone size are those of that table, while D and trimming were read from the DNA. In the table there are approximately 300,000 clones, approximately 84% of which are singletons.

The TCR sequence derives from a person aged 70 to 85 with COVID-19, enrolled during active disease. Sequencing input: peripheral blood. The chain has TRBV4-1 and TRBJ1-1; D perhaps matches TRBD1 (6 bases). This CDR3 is CASSQEGTRQTEAFF. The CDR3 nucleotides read TGCGCCAGCAGCCAAGAGGGGACAAGGCAGACTGAAGCTTTCTTT.